This T cell receptor (beta chain) was retrieved from a study of blood T cell repertoires in COVID-19. The repertoire was sequenced with immunoSEQ multiplex PCR; TCRdb's copy has only in-frame clones and lacks some. Of over 250,000 clones in the sample, about 80% were seen once. Losses at the gene ends were 7 bases for V and 6 bases for J; bases not matched to a gene: 14. In germline, CDR1 is SGHTA, CDR2 FQGNSA. This CDR3 contains 17 residues. Sequenced sample: peripheral blood. The chain is built from TRBV7-2 and TRBJ2-3, with TRBD2 matching 12 bases. The receptor was isolated from an elderly woman with acute or convalescent COVID-19. The CDR3 coding sequence is TGTGCCAGCACCCAGACTAGCGGGGGCCCCTCCGGGGATACGCAGTATTTT. It yields the protein CASTQTSGGPSGDTQYF.